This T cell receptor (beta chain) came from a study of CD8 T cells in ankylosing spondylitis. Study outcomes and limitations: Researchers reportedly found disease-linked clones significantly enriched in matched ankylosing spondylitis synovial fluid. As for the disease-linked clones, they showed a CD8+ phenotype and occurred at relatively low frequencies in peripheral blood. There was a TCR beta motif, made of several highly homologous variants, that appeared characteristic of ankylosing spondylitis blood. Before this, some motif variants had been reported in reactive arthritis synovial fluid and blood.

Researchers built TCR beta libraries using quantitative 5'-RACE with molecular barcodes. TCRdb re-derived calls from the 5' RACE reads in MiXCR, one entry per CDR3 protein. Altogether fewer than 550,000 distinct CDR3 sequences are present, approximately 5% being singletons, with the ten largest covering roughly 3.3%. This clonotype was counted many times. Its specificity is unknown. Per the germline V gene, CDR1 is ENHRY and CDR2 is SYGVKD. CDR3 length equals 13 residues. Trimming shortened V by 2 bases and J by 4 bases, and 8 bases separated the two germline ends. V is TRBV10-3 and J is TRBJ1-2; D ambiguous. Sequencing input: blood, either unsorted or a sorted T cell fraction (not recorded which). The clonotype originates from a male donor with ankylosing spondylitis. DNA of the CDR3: TGTGCCATCAGTGAGGGGGTTGGCTATGGCTACACCTTC. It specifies CAISEGVGYGYTF.